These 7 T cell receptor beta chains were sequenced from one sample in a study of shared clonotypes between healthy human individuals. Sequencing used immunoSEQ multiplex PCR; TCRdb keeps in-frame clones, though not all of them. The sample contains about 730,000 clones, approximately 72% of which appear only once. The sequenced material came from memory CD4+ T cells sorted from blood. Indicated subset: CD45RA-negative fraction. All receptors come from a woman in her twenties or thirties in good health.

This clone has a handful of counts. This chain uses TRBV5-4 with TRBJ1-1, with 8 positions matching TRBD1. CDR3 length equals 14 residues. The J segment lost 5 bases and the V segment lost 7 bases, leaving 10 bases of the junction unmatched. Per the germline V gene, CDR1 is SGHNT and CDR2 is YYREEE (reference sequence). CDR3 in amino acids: CASGPLDRATEAFF. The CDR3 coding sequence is TGTGCCAGCGGACCTTTGGACAGGGCTACTGAAGCTTTCTTT.

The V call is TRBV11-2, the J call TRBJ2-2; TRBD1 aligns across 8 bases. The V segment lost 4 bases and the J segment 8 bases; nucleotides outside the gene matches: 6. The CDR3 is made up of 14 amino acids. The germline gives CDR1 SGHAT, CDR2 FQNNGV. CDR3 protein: CASSSDRVAGELFF. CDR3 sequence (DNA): TGTGCCAGCAGCTCGGACAGGGTAGCTGGGGAGCTGTTTTTT.

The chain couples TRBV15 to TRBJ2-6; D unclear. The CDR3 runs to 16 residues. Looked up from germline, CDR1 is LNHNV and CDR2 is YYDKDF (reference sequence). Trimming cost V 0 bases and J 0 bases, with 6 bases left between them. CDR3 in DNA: TGTGCCACCAGCAGAGATCCGGACTCTGGGGCCAACGTCCTGACTTTC. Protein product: CATSRDPDSGANVLTF.

CDR3 sequence reads: CASSENIYNEQFF. In DNA, the CDR3 is TGCGCCAGCAGTGAGAACATCTACAATGAGCAGTTCTTC. The chain has TRBV10-1 and TRBJ2-1; no definite D call. The CDR3 sequence is 13 residues long. Germline assignment: CDR1 WNHNN and CDR2 SYGVQD (reference sequence). V shed 2 bases and J shed 3 bases, with 5 bases lying between them.

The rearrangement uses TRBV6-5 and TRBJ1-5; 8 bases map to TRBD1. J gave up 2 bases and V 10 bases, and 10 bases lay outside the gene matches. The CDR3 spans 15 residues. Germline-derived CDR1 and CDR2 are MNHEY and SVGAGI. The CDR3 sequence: CATVPGQGGNQPQHF. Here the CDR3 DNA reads TGTGCCACCGTACCCGGACAGGGCGGCAATCAGCCCCAGCATTTT.

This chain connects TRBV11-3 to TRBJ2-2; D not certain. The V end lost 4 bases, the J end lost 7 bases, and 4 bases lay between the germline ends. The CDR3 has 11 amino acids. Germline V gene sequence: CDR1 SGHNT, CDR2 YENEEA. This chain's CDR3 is CASSSYGELFF. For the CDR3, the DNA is TGTGCCAGCAGCTCCTACGGGGAGCTGTTTTTT.

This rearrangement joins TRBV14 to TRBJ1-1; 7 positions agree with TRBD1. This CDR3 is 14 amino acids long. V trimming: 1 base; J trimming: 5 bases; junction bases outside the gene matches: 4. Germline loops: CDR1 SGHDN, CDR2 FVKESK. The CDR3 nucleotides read TGTGCCAGCAGCCAAGTCGTCAGGGGGACTGAAGCTTTCTTT. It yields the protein CASSQVVRGTEAFF.